This TCR beta chain was recovered during a study of blood T cells in healthy people across ages. Overall study results and limits: With unsorted PBMCs, a conclusive comparison of naive versus antigen-experienced cells was not possible.

Combining a sample-barcoded 5' primer with a J-beta primer mix, a second PCR ran for 7 to 11 cycles. Tags on each cDNA molecule came from a template-switch adaptor with 12 random nucleotides. TCRdb re-called the 5' RACE reads with MiXCR, one entry per CDR3 protein. This sample has approximately 690,000 distinct CDR3 sequences, with about 53% found just once. No fewer than 5.5 micrograms of total RNA were isolated from every sample. This clonotype has only a few counts. Its matching antigen is unknown. Trimming stripped 0 bases from V and 8 bases from J, with 19 bases between. There are 16 residues in the CDR3. The germline V gene has CDR1 LGHDT and CDR2 YNNKEL (reference sequence).

The sequencing sample was made of blood. The source is a man aged 60 to 69 in good health. The chain joins TRBV3-1 to TRBJ2-5, with a tentative D call TRBD2 (7 bases). CDR3 residues: CASSQERAGASGTQYF. In DNA form, the CDR3 reads TGTGCCAGCAGCCAAGAAAGGGCGGGGGCCTCAGGAACCCAGTACTTC.